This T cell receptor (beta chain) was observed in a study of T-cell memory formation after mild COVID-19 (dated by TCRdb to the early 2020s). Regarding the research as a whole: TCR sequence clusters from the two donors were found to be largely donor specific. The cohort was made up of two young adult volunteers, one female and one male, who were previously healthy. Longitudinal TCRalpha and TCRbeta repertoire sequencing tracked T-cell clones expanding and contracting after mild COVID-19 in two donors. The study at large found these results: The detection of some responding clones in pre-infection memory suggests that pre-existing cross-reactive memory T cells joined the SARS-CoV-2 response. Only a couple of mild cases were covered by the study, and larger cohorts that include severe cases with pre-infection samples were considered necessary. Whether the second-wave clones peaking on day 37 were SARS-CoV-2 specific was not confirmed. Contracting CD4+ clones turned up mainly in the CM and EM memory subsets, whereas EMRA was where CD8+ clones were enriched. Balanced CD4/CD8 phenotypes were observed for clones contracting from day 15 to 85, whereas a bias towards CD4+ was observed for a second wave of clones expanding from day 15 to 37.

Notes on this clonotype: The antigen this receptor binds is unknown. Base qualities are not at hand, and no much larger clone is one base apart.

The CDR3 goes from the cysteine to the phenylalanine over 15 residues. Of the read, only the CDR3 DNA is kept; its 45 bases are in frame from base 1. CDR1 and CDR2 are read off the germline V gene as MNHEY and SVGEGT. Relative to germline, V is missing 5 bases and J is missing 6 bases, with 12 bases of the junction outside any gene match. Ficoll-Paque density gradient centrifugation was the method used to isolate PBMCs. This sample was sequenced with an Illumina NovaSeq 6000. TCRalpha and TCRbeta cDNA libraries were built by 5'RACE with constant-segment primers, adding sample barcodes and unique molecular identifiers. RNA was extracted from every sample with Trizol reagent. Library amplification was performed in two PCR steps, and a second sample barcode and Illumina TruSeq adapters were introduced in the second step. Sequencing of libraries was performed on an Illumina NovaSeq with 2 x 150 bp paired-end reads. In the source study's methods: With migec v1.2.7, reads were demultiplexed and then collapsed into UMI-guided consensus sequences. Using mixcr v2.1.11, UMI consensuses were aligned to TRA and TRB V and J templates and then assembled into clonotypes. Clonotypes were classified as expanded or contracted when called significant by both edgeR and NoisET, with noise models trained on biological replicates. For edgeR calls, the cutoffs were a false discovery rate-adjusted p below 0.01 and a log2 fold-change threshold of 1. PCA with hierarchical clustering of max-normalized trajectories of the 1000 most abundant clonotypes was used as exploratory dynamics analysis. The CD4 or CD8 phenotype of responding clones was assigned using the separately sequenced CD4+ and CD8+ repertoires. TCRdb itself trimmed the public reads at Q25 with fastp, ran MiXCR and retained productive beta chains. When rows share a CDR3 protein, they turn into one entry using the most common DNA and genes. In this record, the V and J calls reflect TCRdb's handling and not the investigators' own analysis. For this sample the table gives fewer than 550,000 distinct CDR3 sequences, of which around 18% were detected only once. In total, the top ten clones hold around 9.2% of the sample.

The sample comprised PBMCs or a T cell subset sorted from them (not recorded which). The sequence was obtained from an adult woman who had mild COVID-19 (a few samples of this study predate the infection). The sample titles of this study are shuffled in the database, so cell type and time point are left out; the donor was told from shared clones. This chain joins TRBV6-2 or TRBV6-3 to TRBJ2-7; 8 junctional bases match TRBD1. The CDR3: CASSPIGQGGSEQYF. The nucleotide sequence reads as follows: TGTGCCAGCAGTCCGATTGGACAGGGAGGCAGCGAGCAGTACTTC.